The T cell receptor (beta chain) described here comes from a study of response to subunit inactivated influenza vaccine. TCRdb re-called the RT-PCR reads with MiXCR, one entry per CDR3 protein. Of hundreds of thousands of distinct CDR3 sequences in the sample, 10% to 12% are singletons; the top ten hold roughly 11%. Findings of the study overall: Few new T cells, the authors suggested, are recruited by each seasonal influenza vaccination.

This clonotype was recorded a few times. The antigen is not known. The data also belong to a second study, concerning T cells expressing NK-cell markers. Per that paper: 5'RACE template switching with UMIs produced the TCR beta cDNA. The study sequenced eight donors, seven HCMV-seropositive and one seronegative. Within several experiments, an anti-gamma-delta TCR antibody kept the sorting limited to alpha-beta TCR T cells. CD8+ T cells in more than five donors included dominant NKG2C+ clonotypes at 1.0-7.0%.

The sequences come from PBMCs from blood, collected on the day of vaccination. The TCR sequence derives from a man in his forties or fifties who received an inactivated influenza vaccine.

DNA of the CDR3: TGCAGCGTTGAATTTGATCTCACCGGGGAGCTGTTTTTT. Its translation is CSVEFDLTGELFF. The chain recombines TRBV29-1 with TRBJ2-2; D gene uncertain. The CDR3 consists of 13 residues. Trimming took off 2 bases at V and 4 bases at J, with 8 bases between the two ends. CDR1 is SQVTM and CDR2 is ANQGSEA in the germline V gene.